Following are 30 T cell receptor beta chains from one sample sequenced in a study of T-cell memory formation after mild COVID-19. TCRdb passed the 5' RACE reads through MiXCR, listing each CDR3 protein once. The profile shows 150,000 to 200,000 distinct CDR3 sequences, around 10% of them singletons. Sequences were obtained from PBMCs or a T cell subset sorted from them (not recorded which). All receptors derive from a man younger than 35 who had mild COVID-19 (a few samples of this study predate the infection). Cell type and time point are not known.

This clonotype was observed a handful of times. The chain combines TRBV7-8 with TRBJ2-3, with D perhaps assigned TRBD1 or TRBD2 (5 bases each). CDR1 is SGHVS, CDR2 FQNEAQ, per germline. CDR3 length: 15 amino acids. Trimming took 0 bases from V and 3 from J, leaving 10 bases between them. The chain's CDR3 is CASSLAWGKTDTQYF. Written as DNA, the CDR3 is TGTGCCAGCAGCTTAGCCTGGGGGAAGACAGATACGCAGTATTTT.

This clonotype was recorded a few times. This sequence joins TRBV5-1 and TRBJ2-7; D gene ambiguous. Trimming shortened V by 0 bases and J by 10 bases, and 14 bases separated the two germline ends. The CDR3 has 13 residues. The V gene's germline CDR1 is SGHRS and CDR2 YFSETQ. The CDR3 region has the DNA TGCGCCAGCAGCTTGGGTTCGTCGTCGGAACAGTACTTC. Protein: CASSLGSSSEQYF.

The sample holds a few counts of this clonotype. The J gene is TRBJ1-1, the V gene TRBV7-9, with D uncertain. Per the germline V gene, CDR1 is SEHNR and CDR2 is FQNEAQ (reference sequence). Between the trimmed V and J ends, which lost 4 bases and 5 bases, there was a span of 17 bases. This CDR3 has 15 amino acids. In nucleotides, the CDR3 is TGTGCCAGCAGCTCCGAGGGAGTCCCCCCGACTGAAGCTTTCTTT. Protein sequence: CASSSEGVPPTEAFF.

In this sample, this clonotype turned up many times. Here the CDR3 DNA reads TGTGCCAGCAGTTTATTACTCAGCAATCAGCCCCAGCATTTT. Translated, it gives CASSLLLSNQPQHF. This chain connects TRBV12-3 or TRBV12-4 to TRBJ1-5; D not resolved. CDR3 length: 14 amino acids. Trimming left V 2 bases short and J 1 base short, with 6 bases between.

The gene calls are TRBV24-1 and TRBJ2-1; tentative D call: TRBD2 (6 bases). In germline, CDR1 is KGHDR, CDR2 SFDVKD. The CDR3 has 18 amino acids. V lost 5 bases, J lost 1 base, and 20 bases lay in between. CDR3 nucleotides: TGTGCCACCAGTGCCACTGGGGGGACGGGGATTTCCTACAATGAGCAGTTCTTC. Amino acid sequence: CATSATGGTGISYNEQFF.

This clonotype was observed a few times. The V call is TRBV9, the J call TRBJ2-2; 13 bases map to TRBD2. This CDR3 contains 18 residues. CDR1 and CDR2 (germline): SGDLS, YYNGEE. V gave up 2 bases and J gave up 4 bases; unmatched junction bases: 8. In nucleotides, the CDR3 is TGTGCCAGCAGCGTCGCACTAGCGGGGGGGCGTAGCACCGGGGAGCTGTTTTTT. Translation gives CASSVALAGGRSTGELFF.

DNA for the CDR3: TGCGCCAGCAGCTTGGAGGGGTCAAATACGCAGTATTTT. Translation gives CASSLEGSNTQYF. The rearrangement joins TRBV5-1 to TRBJ2-3; the D gene is possibly TRBD1 (5 bases). The CDR3 extends over 13 amino acids. V dropped 0 bases and J dropped 7 bases, with 9 bases sitting between them. Germline CDR1 reads SGHRS; CDR2 reads YFSETQ.

This clonotype was recorded a few times. V and J are TRBV7-2 and TRBJ2-6; D is unresolved. This CDR3 has 16 residues. In germline, CDR1 is SGHTA, CDR2 FQGNSA. The ends were cut back, 5 bases at V and 4 bases at J, with 15 bases in the middle. CDR3 coding DNA: TGTGCCAGCAGCCCCTGGACCGCTCAGGGGGCCAACGTCCTGACTTTC. Amino acid sequence: CASSPWTAQGANVLTF.

This clonotype was recorded a few times. The chain employs TRBV10-3 and TRBJ2-7; D is uncertain. Per germline, CDR1 ENHRY and CDR2 SYGVKD. The V end lost 10 bases, the J end lost 2 bases, and 15 bases lay between the germline ends. This CDR3 is 13 amino acids long. The CDR3 DNA reads TGTGCCACCCATCCAGGCTCTACCTACGAGCAGTACTTC. Encoded protein: CATHPGSTYEQYF.

This clonotype was detected a few times. The chain recombines TRBV10-3 with TRBJ2-3; D gene ambiguous. Germline CDR1 and CDR2: ENHRY and SYGVKD. V lost 0 bases and J 4 bases, leaving 5 bases between the germline ends. The CDR3 spans 13 residues. The chain's CDR3 is CAISESQADTQYF. DNA for the CDR3: TGTGCCATCAGTGAGTCGCAGGCAGATACGCAGTATTTT.

In its sample, this clonotype was seen a few times. The chain links TRBV5-4 to TRBJ1-2; D is unresolved. Trimming shortened V by 3 bases and J by 4 bases, and 13 bases separated the two germline ends. Per germline, CDR1 SGHNT and CDR2 YYREEE (reference sequence). This CDR3 has 14 amino acids. The chain's CDR3 is CASSSPAAGYGYTF. In DNA, the CDR3 is TGTGCCAGCAGCTCCCCGGCCGCAGGCTATGGCTACACCTTC.

This clonotype was counted only a few times. The CDR3 sequence is CASSLGLALSTDTQYF. CDR3 DNA: TGCGCCAGCAGCTTGGGACTAGCCCTGAGCACAGATACGCAGTATTTT. The chain joins TRBV5-1 to TRBJ2-3; 7 nucleotides agree with TRBD2. The CDR3 is made up of 16 amino acids. V was clipped by 0 bases and J by 0 bases; unmatched bases: 4. Germline values: CDR1 SGHRS, CDR2 YFSETQ.

The chain couples TRBV3-1 to TRBJ2-1; 7 bases match TRBD2. Germline trimming cut 3 bases from V and 4 bases from J; bases unmatched to any gene: 6. The germline V gene has CDR1 LGHDT and CDR2 YNNKEL (reference sequence). The CDR3 runs to 15 residues. The CDR3 loop is CASSHLASGYNEQFF. Here the CDR3 DNA reads TGTGCCAGCAGCCATTTGGCTAGCGGTTACAATGAGCAGTTCTTC.

The J gene is TRBJ2-7, the V gene TRBV6-2 or TRBV6-3; 10 nucleotides agree with TRBD2. The J segment lost 5 bases and the V segment lost 8 bases, leaving 6 bases of the junction unmatched. CDR1 and CDR2 from the germline V gene are MNHEY and SVGEGT. The CDR3 spans 13 residues. The CDR3 reads CASGSSGGDEQYF. CDR3 in DNA: TGTGCCAGCGGTTCTAGCGGGGGAGACGAGCAGTACTTC.

The rearrangement uses TRBV7-3 and TRBJ1-2; no clear D gene. Germline CDR1 is SGHTA and CDR2 is FQGTGA. The V gene lost 4 bases and the J gene lost 8 bases, with 14 bases spanning the gap. CDR3 size: 13 residues. As DNA, the CDR3 is TGTGCCAGCAGCTCCTCCGGGCTTCGAGGCTACACCTTC. Translating it yields CASSSSGLRGYTF.

The DNA of the CDR3 is TGTGCCAGCTCACCACCGGTGGTATCCCACGGCCCAGAGACCCAGTACTTC. Protein: CASSPPVVSHGPETQYF. The chain couples TRBV18 to TRBJ2-5; D remains unclear. The germline V gene encodes CDR1 KGHSH and CDR2 LQKENI. The CDR3 has 17 residues. V lost 0 bases and J lost 4, with 18 bases in between. Filled out from reference TRBV18 and TRBJ2-5, the complete variable domain reads NAGVMQNPRHLVRRRGQEARLRCSPMKGHSHVYWYRQLPEEGLKFMVYLQKENIIDESGMPKERFSAEFPKEGPSILRIQQVVRGDSAAYFCASSPPVVSHGPETQYFGPGTRLLVL.

The V call is TRBV19, the J call TRBJ2-5; 8 bases are shared with TRBD1. The germline CDR1 and CDR2 sequences are LNHDA and SQIVND (reference sequence). The ends lost 3 bases at V and 5 bases at J; junction bases unmatched: 2. This CDR3 region has 13 residues. The CDR3 region is CASSIQGAETQYF. CDR3 DNA: TGTGCCAGTAGTATTCAGGGGGCGGAGACCCAGTACTTC.

This clonotype was detected a few times. The CDR3 nucleotides read TGTGCCATGCGCGGAGCGGGGGTCACAGATACGCAGTATTTT. This gives the protein CAMRGAGVTDTQYF. This chain joins TRBV10-3 and TRBJ2-3; 8 positions match TRBD2. V trimming: 9 bases; J trimming: 2 bases; junction bases outside the gene matches: 7. Germline CDR1 is ENHRY and CDR2 is SYGVKD. The CDR3 is 14 amino acids.

The sample holds many counts of this clonotype. This chain joins TRBV7-6 and TRBJ2-1; 9 bases map to TRBD1. V was pared by 3 bases and J by 8 bases, with 11 bases of the junction left unmatched. This CDR3 is 16 amino acids long. Germline CDR1 and CDR2: SGHVS and FNYEAQ. CDR3 nucleotide sequence: TGTGCCAGCAGCTTTTTCGGGGGACAGGGTGTGTATGAGCAGTTCTTC. Its protein is CASSFFGGQGVYEQFF.

The sample holds many counts of this clonotype. The V gene is TRBV20-1, the J gene TRBJ1-5; 8 bases align to TRBD1. Looked up from germline, CDR1 is DFQATT and CDR2 is SNEGSKA (reference sequence). The V and J ends lost 5 bases and 1 base, in that order; junction bases with no gene match: 7. The CDR3 has 15 amino acids. CDR3 region: CSAAGQGRSNQPQHF. Written as DNA, the CDR3 is TGCAGTGCTGCTGGACAGGGTAGGAGCAATCAGCCCCAGCATTTT.

The gene calls are TRBV4-1 and TRBJ1-1; D unresolved. Per germline, CDR1 MGHRA and CDR2 YSYEKL. V shed 0 bases and J shed 0 bases, with 14 bases lying between them. This CDR3 spans 17 amino acids. CDR3: CASSQDKLRQLNTEAFF. The DNA of the CDR3 is TGCGCCAGCAGCCAAGATAAATTGAGACAACTGAACACTGAAGCTTTCTTT.

The chain combines TRBV12-3 or TRBV12-4 with TRBJ2-1; D may be TRBD1 (6 bases). V was clipped by 3 bases and J by 4 bases, with 16 bases between them. The CDR3 runs to 16 residues. The CDR3 DNA sequence: TGTGCCAGCAGTTTTAAAGTGGGGGCCTCATACAATGAGCAGTTCTTC. This encodes CASSFKVGASYNEQFF.

The rearrangement joins TRBV5-1 to TRBJ1-6; TRBD1 might be the D (5 bases). The V end was cut by 0 bases, the J end by 8 bases, with 18 bases between. The CDR3 covers 17 residues. CDR1 SGHRS and CDR2 YFSETQ come from the germline V gene. The CDR3 DNA sequence: TGCGCCAGCAGCTTGGAACCGCTCGGGGCAGGGTATTCACCCCTCCACTTT. It specifies CASSLEPLGAGYSPLHF.

In this sample, this clonotype turned up many times. The chain carries TRBV6-6 and TRBJ2-7; TRBD1 matches 9 bases. The CDR3 sequence is 14 residues long. Germline CDR1 is MNHNY and CDR2 is SVGAGI (reference sequence). The J segment lost 4 bases and the V segment lost 8 bases, leaving 9 bases of the junction unmatched. The DNA of the CDR3 is TGTGCCAGCTTTCGCCCGGGACAGGGTTACGAGCAGTACTTC. It specifies CASFRPGQGYEQYF.

This clonotype was counted ten times or more. The chain combines TRBV6-5 with TRBJ1-5, with D hard to call. Germline-derived CDR1 and CDR2 are MNHEY and SVGAGI. The CDR3 runs 15 residues. Trimming removed 3 bases from V and 1 base from J, with 10 bases in between. The CDR3 protein is CASSYDRGSNQPQHF. DNA of the CDR3: TGTGCCAGCAGTTATGATCGTGGGAGCAATCAGCCCCAGCATTTT.

This clonotype was seen more than once but under ten times. The V and J genes are TRBV7-3 and TRBJ2-2, with 7 nucleotides matching TRBD2. The CDR3 covers 14 residues. Germline V CDR1 and CDR2: SGHTA, FQGTGA. V trimming: 5 bases; J trimming: 4 bases; junction bases outside the gene matches: 4. The CDR3 spells CASSPGLGTGELFF. Written as DNA, the CDR3 is TGTGCCAGCAGCCCCGGACTAGGCACCGGGGAGCTGTTTTTT. Based on the CDR3 plus reference TRBV7-3 and TRBJ2-2, the full variable domain is GAGVSQTPSNKVTEKGKYVELRCDPISGHTALYWYRQSLGQGPEFLIYFQGTGAADDSGLPNDRFFAVRPEGSVSTLKIQRTERGDSAVYLCASSPGLGTGELFFGEGSRLTVL.

The CDR3 sequence is CASDMVAWTDTQYF. The CDR3 nucleotides read TGTGCCAGCGACATGGTGGCGTGGACAGATACGCAGTATTTT. J is TRBJ2-3 and V is TRBV2; D gene uncertain. CDR3 length equals 14 residues. CDR1 is SNHLY and CDR2 is FYNNEI in the germline V gene. V gave up 8 bases and J gave up 3 bases, with 15 bases separating them.

This clonotype appeared a few times. CDR3 sequence reads: CASSYDRMLPYGYTF. The CDR3 bases are TGTGCCAGCAGCTATGACAGGATGCTCCCGTATGGCTACACCTTC. This chain uses TRBV3-1 with TRBJ1-2; possibly TRBD1 for D (6 bases). Germline V lookup: CDR1 LGHDT, CDR2 YNNKEL (reference sequence). Trimming cost V 5 bases and J 5 bases, with 18 bases left between them. This CDR3 spans 15 amino acids. Looking up the rest from reference TRBV3-1 and TRBJ1-2 gives the full variable domain: DTAVSQTPKYLVTQMGNDKSIKCEQNLGHDTMYWYKQDSKKFLKIMFSYNNKELIINETVPNRFSPKSPDKAHLNLHINSLELGDSAVYFCASSYDRMLPYGYTFGSGTRLTVV.

Regarding this clonotype: The conserved phenylalanine or tryptophan normally closing the CDR3 is absent here, so this likely arose from a read error. The chain joins TRBV20-1 to TRBJ2-7; 8 bases map to TRBD1. Germline V gives CDR1 DFQATT, CDR2 SNEGSKA (reference sequence). This CDR3 region has 12 residues. The junction had 5 bases not matched to a gene; V was cut back by 6 bases and J by 4 bases. The CDR3 sequence is CSATGDGYEQYL. CDR3 in DNA: TGCAGTGCGACAGGGGATGGGTACGAGCAGTACTTG.

This clonotype was observed a handful of times. The rearrangement uses TRBV5-1 and TRBJ2-2; the D gene is possibly TRBD1 (5 bases). Between the trimmed V and J ends, which lost 0 bases and 2 bases, there was a span of 8 bases. This CDR3 region has 15 residues. Germline V gene sequence: CDR1 SGHRS, CDR2 YFSETQ. The CDR3 region has the DNA TGCGCCAGCAGCTTGGAACAGGCCAACACCGGGGAGCTGTTTTTT. Encoded protein: CASSLEQANTGELFF.